This TCR beta chain was recovered during a study of robustness of blood B and T cell sequencing. mRNA, not genomic DNA, served as the source for TCR beta repertoires. Per germline, CDR1 GTSNPN and CDR2 SVGIG (reference sequence). The V end lost 0 bases, the J end lost 12 bases, and 9 bases lay between the germline ends. The CDR3 runs to 11 residues. A 5' template-switch oligo added a universal priming site during cDNA synthesis. The template-switch oligo carried a 12-nucleotide random UMI tagging each cDNA molecule. One entry per CDR3 protein results from TCRdb running MiXCR on the PCR reads. The sample lists some 1,600 distinct CDR3 sequences; 56% were seen once. This clonotype was seen a handful of times. Its antigen is not known. General study findings and limits: Cross-contamination appeared in one TCRbeta library pair, likely from batch processing.

Source material: peripheral blood. The genes are TRBV30 and TRBJ2-1; possibly TRBD2 for D (5 bases). The source of this sequence is a human donor in good health. This CDR3 reads CAWSVPGGQFF. The CDR3 DNA follows: TGTGCCTGGAGTGTACCCGGAGGGCAGTTCTTC. Full variable domain (outside the CDR3, taken from reference TRBV30 and TRBJ2-1): SQTIHQWPATLVQPVGSPLSLECTVEGTSNPNLYWYRQAAGRGLQLLFYSVGIGQISSEVPQNLSASRPQDRQFILSSKKLLLSDSGFYLCAWSVPGGQFFGPGTRLTVL.